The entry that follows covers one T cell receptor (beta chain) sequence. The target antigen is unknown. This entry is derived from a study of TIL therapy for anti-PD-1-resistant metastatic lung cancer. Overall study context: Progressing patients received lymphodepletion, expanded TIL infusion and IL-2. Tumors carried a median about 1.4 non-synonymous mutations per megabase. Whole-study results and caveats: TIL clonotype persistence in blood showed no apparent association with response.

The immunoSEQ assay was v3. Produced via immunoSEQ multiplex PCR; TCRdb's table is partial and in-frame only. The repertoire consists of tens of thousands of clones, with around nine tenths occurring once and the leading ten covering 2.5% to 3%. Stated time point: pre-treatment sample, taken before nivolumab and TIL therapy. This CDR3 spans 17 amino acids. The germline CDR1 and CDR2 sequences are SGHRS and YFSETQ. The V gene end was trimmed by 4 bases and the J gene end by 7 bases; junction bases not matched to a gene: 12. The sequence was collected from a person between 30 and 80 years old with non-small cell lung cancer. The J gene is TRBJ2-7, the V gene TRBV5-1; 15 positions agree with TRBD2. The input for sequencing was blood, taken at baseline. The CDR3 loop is CASSLRTSGRAEGEQYF. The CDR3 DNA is TGCGCCAGCAGCCTACGGACTAGCGGGAGGGCCGAAGGAGAGCAGTACTTC.